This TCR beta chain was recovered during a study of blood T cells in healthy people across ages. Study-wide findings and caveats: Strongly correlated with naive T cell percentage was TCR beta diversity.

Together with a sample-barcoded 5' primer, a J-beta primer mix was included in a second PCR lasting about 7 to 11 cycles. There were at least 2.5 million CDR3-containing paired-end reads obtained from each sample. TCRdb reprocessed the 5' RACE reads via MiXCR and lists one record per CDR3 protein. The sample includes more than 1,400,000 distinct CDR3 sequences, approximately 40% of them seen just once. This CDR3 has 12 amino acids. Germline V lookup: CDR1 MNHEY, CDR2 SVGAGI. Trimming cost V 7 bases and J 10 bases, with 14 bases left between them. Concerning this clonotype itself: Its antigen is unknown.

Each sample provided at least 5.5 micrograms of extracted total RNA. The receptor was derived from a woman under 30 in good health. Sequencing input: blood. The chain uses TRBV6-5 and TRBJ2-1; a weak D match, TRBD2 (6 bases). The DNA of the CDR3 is TGTGCCAGCAACGGGGGTTTCGGGGAGCAGTTCTTC. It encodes CASNGGFGEQFF.